This T cell receptor beta chain was identified during a study of cytomegalovirus exposure and HLA in healthy donors. Points from the study as a whole: Cytomegalovirus association was assigned to about 180 TCR beta chains. Of the V segments, some could not be distinguished, including TRBV6-2 and TRBV6-3, and were excluded. In a later analysis, donors in an Asian-associated ancestry cluster reportedly had fewer N-insertions in productive TCRs than the cohort mean.

Amplification used 60 Vbeta primers and 13 Jbeta primers. Data came from immunoSEQ multiplex PCR; TCRdb stores just in-frame clones and leaves some out. This table holds about 130,000 clones, 8% to 9.5% found once. The V segment lost 5 bases and the J segment 8 bases; nucleotides outside the gene matches: 15. The CDR3 has 16 amino acids. Germline CDR1 reads SGDLS; CDR2 reads YYNGEE. There are a few counts of this clone. Its antigen is as yet unknown. The source material was PBMCs. The chain is built from TRBV9 and TRBJ1-2, with 10 bases that match TRBD1. The TCR was taken from a man in his forties or fifties in good health and CMV-seronegative. The CDR3 region has the DNA TGTGCCAGCAGAGCCCGGGACAGGGGCCCTATGGGCGGCTACACCTTC. Encoded protein: CASRARDRGPMGGYTF.